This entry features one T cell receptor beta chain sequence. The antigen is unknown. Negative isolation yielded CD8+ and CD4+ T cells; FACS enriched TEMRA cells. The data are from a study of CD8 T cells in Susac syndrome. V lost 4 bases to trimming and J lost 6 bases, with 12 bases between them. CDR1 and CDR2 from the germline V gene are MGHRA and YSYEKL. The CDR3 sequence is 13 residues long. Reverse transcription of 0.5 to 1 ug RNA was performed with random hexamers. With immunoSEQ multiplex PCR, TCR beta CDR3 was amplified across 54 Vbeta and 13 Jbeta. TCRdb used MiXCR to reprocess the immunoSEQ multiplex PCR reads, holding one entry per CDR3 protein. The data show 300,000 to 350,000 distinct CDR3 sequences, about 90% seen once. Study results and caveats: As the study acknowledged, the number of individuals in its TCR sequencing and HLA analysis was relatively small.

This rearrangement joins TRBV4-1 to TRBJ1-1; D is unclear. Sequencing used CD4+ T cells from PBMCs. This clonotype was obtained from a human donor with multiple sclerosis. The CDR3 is CASSLLGRAEAFF. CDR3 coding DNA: TGCGCCAGCAGCCTCCTCGGACGCGCTGAAGCTTTCTTT.